These 8 T cell receptor beta chains share one sample of origin, sequenced in a study of shared clonotypes between healthy human individuals. The table came from immunoSEQ multiplex PCR; TCRdb's copy has only in-frame clones and leaves some out. The sample records fewer than 400,000 clones, 74% being singletons. Material for sequencing was memory CD4+ T cells sorted from blood. Subset here: CD45RA-negative fraction. The receptors were sampled from a man aged 25-45 years in good health.

The rearrangement links TRBV2 to TRBJ1-2, with TRBD1 matching 7 bases. Germline assignment: CDR1 SNHLY and CDR2 FYNNEI. CDR3 length: 14 amino acids. Unmatched junction bases numbered 6, after V lost 5 bases and J lost 3 bases. As DNA, the CDR3 is TGTGCCAGCAGTAACCGGGACAGTGACTATGGCTACACCTTC. Its translation is CASSNRDSDYGYTF. Complete variable domain (other parts from reference TRBV2 and TRBJ1-2): EPEVTQTPSHQVTQMGQEVILRCVPISNHLYFYWYRQILGQKVEFLVSFYNNEISEKSEIFDDQFSVERPDGSNFTLKIRSTKLEDSAMYFCASSNRDSDYGYTFGSGTRLTVV.

V gene TRBV28 combines with J gene TRBJ2-7; 7 positions agree with TRBD2. Looked up from germline, CDR1 is MDHEN and CDR2 is SYDVKM. Losses at the gene ends were 6 bases for V and 7 bases for J; bases not matched to a gene: 12. There are 14 residues in the CDR3. This chain's CDR3 is CASSPTSREGEQYF. As DNA, the CDR3 is TGTGCCAGCAGCCCGACTAGCAGGGAAGGGGAGCAGTACTTC.

A note on this clone: Other nucleotide sequences in the sample specify the same CDR3. The chain links TRBV19 to TRBJ2-6, with a possible D match to TRBD2 (5 bases). Trimming pared 1 base from V and 2 bases from J, leaving 9 bases between. CDR3 size: 16 residues. Germline V gives CDR1 LNHDA, CDR2 SQIVND (reference sequence). The CDR3: CASSIVPGAGANVLTF. For the CDR3, the DNA is TGTGCCAGTAGTATAGTCCCCGGGGCTGGGGCCAACGTCCTGACTTTC.

The sample holds a few counts of this clone. The chain couples TRBV30 to TRBJ1-1, with D possibly TRBD1 on 5 matching bases. The CDR3 loop spans 15 amino acids. V lost 5 bases to trimming and J lost 3 bases, with 19 bases between them. Germline V gene lookup returns CDR1 GTSNPN and CDR2 SVGIG (reference sequence). In DNA form, the CDR3 reads TGTGCCTGGCTTCCGGTCAGGGTTGGGGACACTGAAGCTTTCTTT. Its translation: CAWLPVRVGDTEAFF.

The chain combines TRBV7-9 with TRBJ1-4; TRBD1 aligns across 7 bases. CDR1 is SEHNR and CDR2 is FQNEAQ in the germline V gene (reference sequence). The CDR3 covers 14 residues. J lost 7 bases, V lost 2 bases, and 4 bases had no gene match. The CDR3 region is CASSLRDRPEKLFF. Written as DNA, the CDR3 is TGTGCCAGCAGCTTACGGGACAGACCTGAAAAACTGTTTTTT.

The CDR3 nucleotides read TGTGCCAGCAGTAAGGACCCACGGGAGTGGGCCGGGGAGCTGTTTTTT. It codes for CASSKDPREWAGELFF. V usage is TRBV27 and J usage is TRBJ2-2; D may be TRBD2 (6 bases). Per germline, CDR1 MNHEY and CDR2 SMNVEV (reference sequence). The CDR3 extends over 16 amino acids. V lost 5 bases, J lost 6 bases, and 19 bases lay in between.

Turning to this clone: A much larger clonotype is one base distant, so this may be a read error. V usage is TRBV27 and J usage is TRBJ2-2; D gene ambiguous. The germline gives CDR1 MNHEY, CDR2 SMNVEV (reference sequence). The CDR3 has 13 amino acids. V lost 5 bases to trimming and J lost 2 bases, with 6 bases between them. In nucleotides, the CDR3 is TGTGCCAGCAGTCAAGTAAACACCGGGGAGCTGTTTTTT. This sequence encodes CASSQVNTGELFF.

This clone has just a few counts. The V gene is TRBV5-1, the J gene TRBJ2-3; D is unclear. Germline assignment: CDR1 SGHRS and CDR2 YFSETQ. This CDR3 region has 14 residues. Trimming stripped 2 bases from V and 2 bases from J, with 9 bases between. The CDR3 bases are TGCGCCAGCAGCTTTCTGGGGTACACAGATACGCAGTATTTT. It codes for CASSFLGYTDTQYF.